What follows describes a single T cell receptor beta chain. This clone's antigen is unknown. Base qualities are not provided; no much larger clone lies one nucleotide away. The sample comes from a study of low-dose radiotherapy and immunotherapy resistance in tumors (dated by TCRdb to about 2022). Describing the broader study: Cohort 1 received 0.5 Gy per fraction every 2 weeks, with a prescribed total PTV dose of 6.5 Gy. Patients in Cohort 2 were given 1 Gy per fraction every two weeks, for a total of 13 Gy across 26 weeks. Nivolumab and ipilimumab were both given intravenously, with nivolumab at a 240 mg flat dose every two weeks and ipilimumab at 1 mg/kg every six weeks. Cyclophosphamide 200 mg/m2 was given intravenously every two weeks, one day before each radiation and immunotherapy administration. Starting on cycle 1 day 1, patients took 300 mg of aspirin by mouth once daily for four cycles. The trial did not randomize participants into treatment groups. The translational analysis covered eight patients: three from the first dose cohort and the first five from the second dose cohort.

The sequencing machine was an Illumina HiSeq 2500. To make first-strand cDNA, Superscript III was used along with a set of TRAV- and TRBV-specific primers so that both the TCRalpha and TCRbeta chains were covered. TCRs were amplified with Phusion for about 21 PCR cycles, with a constant-region primer paired with the adapter attached to the V primers. The MessageAmp II aRNA Amplification Kit was used to amplify the isolated mRNA, with in vitro transcription run for less than 20 hours at 37 degrees C. The Dynabeads mRNA DIRECT Purification Kit was used to isolate the mRNA for TCR sequencing. Indexed Illumina adapters were added in a second Phusion PCR of 20 to 30 cycles, after which AMPure XP beads were used to purify the products. Under the source paper's analysis protocol: Custom Perl scripts pooled TCR sequences encoding the same protein, removed out-of-frame sequences and computed each clonotype's abundance. The analysis excluded TCR sequences that were supported by just one read. Shannon entropy, Gini index, clonality, richness, and the frequency of TCRs shared between repertoires were included as repertoire metrics. Starting from the raw public reads, TCRdb applied fastp trimming at Q25, assembled clones with MiXCR and retained in-frame beta chains. Here each entry gathers all rows of one CDR3 protein and keeps the most common genes and DNA. For this entry, the V and J calls and clone size follow TCRdb and not the study's own pipeline. This sample is represented by approximately 100,000 distinct CDR3 sequences; 20% to 25% of them were singletons. Clones ranked in the top ten supply approximately 4% of the sample.

What the time point label conveys for this sample: after trial treatment. Taken with the paper, the label for treatment or condition translates to: LDRT plus nivolumab, ipilimumab, low-dose cyclophosphamide and aspirin (RACIN trial). The donors took part in RACIN, a single-arm, phase I, dose-escalation trial that combined nivolumab, ipilimumab, aspirin, low-dose cyclophosphamide and low-dose radiotherapy. Patients with advanced, TIL-negative solid tumors were considered eligible. V and J lose 5 bases and 1 base, and a span of 11 bases separates them. Looking up the germline V gene yields CDR1 SGHVS and CDR2 FQNEAQ. The CDR3 starts with the cysteine, ends with the phenylalanine, and has 14 residues. Just CDR3 DNA is preserved here, 42 bases in frame from base 1.

The sequence is built from TRBV7-8 and TRBJ1-1; a weak D assignment points to TRBD1 (5 bases agree). This sample comprised PBMCs, obtained after low-dose radiotherapy plus immunotherapy. The sequence derives from a male donor with prostate cancer. At the DNA level, the sequence is TGTGCCAGCAGCCTAGTAACAGGGAACACTGAAGCTTTCTTT. Translation gives CASSLVTGNTEAFF.